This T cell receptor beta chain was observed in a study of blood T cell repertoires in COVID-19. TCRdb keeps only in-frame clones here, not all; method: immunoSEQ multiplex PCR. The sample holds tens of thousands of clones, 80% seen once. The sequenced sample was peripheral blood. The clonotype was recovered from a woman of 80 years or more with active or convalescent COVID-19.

The CDR3 loop reads CASSIGAVNTEAFF. The CDR3 region has the DNA TGTGCCAGTAGTATTGGGGCCGTGAACACTGAAGCTTTCTTT. V is TRBV19 and J is TRBJ1-1; perhaps TRBD1 as D (5 bases). CDR1 and CDR2 (germline): LNHDA, SQIVND (reference sequence). V lost 3 bases, J lost 0 bases, and 8 bases lay in between. CDR3 length: 14 amino acids.